The 26 T cell receptor beta chains in this list originate from one sample, sequenced in a study of blood T cell repertoires in COVID-19. Clones were sequenced by immunoSEQ multiplex PCR, and TCRdb holds only the in-frame ones, with some missing. The data show about 34,000 clones, approximately 89% seen once. Sequenced material: peripheral blood. Receptors were obtained from a man in his sixties with active COVID-19.

This rearrangement joins TRBV27 to TRBJ2-1; 12 nucleotides align to TRBD2. The CDR3 has 20 amino acids. Unmatched junction bases numbered 19, after V lost 5 bases and J lost 5 bases. Looked up from germline, CDR1 is MNHEY and CDR2 is SMNVEV (reference sequence). The DNA of the CDR3 is TGTGCCAGCAGTCCCTCGTGGGCTAGCGGGAGGGCCCCGTCGAACAATGAGCAGTTCTTC. This translates into CASSPSWASGRAPSNNEQFF.

The rearrangement joins TRBV7-9 to TRBJ2-1, with 13 bases fitting TRBD2. This CDR3 contains 17 residues. Germline-derived CDR1 and CDR2 are SEHNR and FQNEAQ (reference sequence). V lost 5 bases, J lost 8 bases, and 12 bases stayed unmatched. CDR3 bases: TGTGCCAGCAGCACCGGGACTAGCGGGGCGAGCGGATATGAGCAGTTCTTC. Amino acid sequence: CASSTGTSGASGYEQFF.

The chain joins TRBV5-6 to TRBJ2-7, with D hard to call. This CDR3 has 13 amino acids. In germline, CDR1 is SGHDT, CDR2 YYEEEE. V shed 4 bases and J shed 2 bases, with 10 bases lying between them. Here the CDR3 reads CASSAGRPYEQYF. The CDR3 region has the DNA TGTGCCAGCAGCGCCGGCAGGCCCTACGAGCAGTACTTC.

The genes are TRBV7-2 and TRBJ2-7; D possibly corresponds to TRBD1 (5 bases). Germline V gene data show CDR1 as SGHTA and CDR2 as FQGNSA. V shed 3 bases and J shed 4 bases, with 13 bases lying between them. This CDR3 has 14 residues. This chain's CDR3 is CASSFGIQGYEQYF. DNA of the CDR3: TGTGCCAGCAGCTTCGGTATCCAGGGATACGAGCAGTACTTC.

V is TRBV28 and J is TRBJ1-2; TRBD1 agrees at 7 bases. The junction had 7 bases not matched to a gene; V was cut back by 5 bases and J by 7 bases. The CDR3 has 13 amino acids. Germline CDR1 is MDHEN and CDR2 is SYDVKM. The CDR3: CASSLRQGRGYTF. The DNA of the CDR3 is TGTGCCAGCAGTCTCCGACAGGGCCGTGGCTACACCTTC.

The chain employs TRBV5-1 and TRBJ2-3, with D possibly being TRBD1 (6 bases). V dropped 5 bases and J dropped 0 bases, with 10 bases sitting between them. Germline loops: CDR1 SGHRS, CDR2 YFSETQ. There are 14 residues in the CDR3. CDR3 protein: CASRPGASTDTQYF. The CDR3 nucleotides read TGCGCCAGCAGACCAGGGGCTAGCACAGATACGCAGTATTTT.

The chain has TRBV7-9 and TRBJ2-3, with a tentative D call TRBD2 (6 bases). V was shortened by 5 bases and J by 4 bases, with 16 bases between the two germline ends. Germline values: CDR1 SEHNR, CDR2 FQNEAQ (reference sequence). This CDR3 region has 15 residues. This CDR3 is CASSTPRDSSDTQYF. DNA of the CDR3: TGTGCCAGCAGCACTCCTCGGGACTCCTCAGATACGCAGTATTTT.

The table lists this clone with a count of one. V gene TRBV6-5 combines with J gene TRBJ2-6, with a weak D call TRBD1 (5 bases). Germline lookup yields CDR1 MNHEY and CDR2 SVGAGI. This CDR3 has 16 amino acids. V gave up 0 bases and J gave up 2 bases, with 8 bases separating them. The CDR3 sequence is CASSYSGVAGANVLTF. CDR3 DNA: TGTGCCAGCAGTTACTCAGGGGTGGCTGGGGCCAACGTCCTGACTTTC.

The rearrangement links TRBV5-1 to TRBJ2-2; possibly TRBD1 for D (6 bases). V shed 0 bases and J shed 5 bases, with 8 bases lying between them. CDR1 SGHRS and CDR2 YFSETQ come from the germline V gene. The CDR3 is made up of 14 amino acids. The CDR3 bases are TGCGCCAGCAGCTTGGGAGGACAGACCGGGGAGCTGTTTTTT. Translating it yields CASSLGGQTGELFF. Drawing the rest from reference TRBV5-1 and TRBJ2-2, the complete variable domain is KAGVTQTPRYLIKTRGQQVTLSCSPISGHRSVSWYQQTPGQGLQFLFEYFSETQRNKGNFPGRFSGRQFSNSRSEMNVSTLELGDSALYLCASSLGGQTGELFFGEGSRLTVL.

The chain has TRBV3-1 (or the pseudogene TRBV3-2) and TRBJ2-5, with D uncertain. V was trimmed by 2 bases and J by 7 bases, leaving 5 bases between them. The CDR3 consists of 11 residues. Germline V gives CDR1 LGHDT, CDR2 YNNKEL (reference sequence). The CDR3 sequence: CASSQSGTQYF. CDR3 in DNA: TGTGCCAGCAGCCAATCCGGGACCCAGTACTTC.

The rearrangement uses TRBV2 and TRBJ2-3, with 13 positions matching TRBD2. V shed 7 bases and J 4 bases; nucleotides not matched to a gene: 8. This CDR3 spans 16 amino acids. Germline values: CDR1 SNHLY, CDR2 FYNNEI. The CDR3 loop is CASIETSGRKADTQYF. The DNA of the CDR3 is TGTGCCAGCATAGAGACTAGCGGGAGGAAGGCAGATACGCAGTATTTT.

This chain uses TRBV7-6 with TRBJ2-3, with 11 nucleotides matching TRBD1. Germline loops: CDR1 SGHVS, CDR2 FNYEAQ. The CDR3 contains 18 residues. The junction had 14 bases not matched to a gene; V was cut back by 4 bases and J by 5 bases. The CDR3 DNA reads as TGTGCCAGCAGCTCCTCCATAACAGGGACAGGGGGTCAAGATACGCAGTATTTT. Protein sequence: CASSSSITGTGGQDTQYF. The full variable domain, with the rest looked up from reference TRBV7-6 and TRBJ2-3, is GAGVSQSPRYKVTKRGQDVALRCDPISGHVSLYWYRQALGQGPEFLTYFNYEAQQDKSGLPNDRFSAERPEGSISTLTIQRTEQRDSAMYRCASSSSITGTGGQDTQYFGPGTRLTVL.

This chain uses TRBV11-1 with TRBJ2-5; D is unresolved. V was cut by 5 bases and J by 3 bases, with 10 bases left in between. There are 13 residues in the CDR3. Per the germline V gene, CDR1 is SGHAT and CDR2 is FQDESV (reference sequence). CDR3 coding DNA: TGTGCCAGCAGCAACGCGCCGGAAGAGACCCAGTACTTC. Its translation is CASSNAPEETQYF.

The chain combines TRBV18 with TRBJ1-6; 9 bases are a match to TRBD1. Losses at the gene ends were 6 bases for V and 7 bases for J; bases not matched to a gene: 4. Germline V gives CDR1 KGHSH, CDR2 LQKENI. There are 14 residues in the CDR3. CDR3 residues: CASSRDRVNSPLHF. The CDR3 coding sequence is TGTGCCAGCTCCCGGGACAGGGTGAATTCACCCCTCCACTTT.

The gene calls are TRBV9 and TRBJ2-3, with TRBD2 matching over 15 bases. CDR1 is SGDLS and CDR2 is YYNGEE in the germline V gene. This CDR3 has 20 amino acids. J was trimmed by 2 bases and V by 2 bases; bases with no gene match: 12. The CDR3 protein is CASSVVSGTSGRWDTDTQYF. The CDR3 DNA reads as TGTGCCAGCAGCGTTGTCTCCGGGACTAGCGGGAGGTGGGACACAGATACGCAGTATTTT.

The chain joins TRBV11-2 to TRBJ2-2; D unclear. V was cut by 5 bases and J by 5 bases, with 9 bases left in between. CDR3 length equals 13 residues. CDR1 is SGHAT and CDR2 is FQNNGV in the germline V gene. Here the CDR3 reads CASSPRDTGELFF. The CDR3 DNA sequence: TGTGCCAGCAGCCCAAGAGATACCGGGGAGCTGTTTTTT. Combining the CDR3 with reference TRBV11-2 and TRBJ2-2 gives the whole variable domain EAGVAQSPRYKIIEKRQSVAFWCNPISGHATLYWYQQILGQGPKLLIQFQNNGVVDDSQLPKDRFSAERLKGVDSTLKIQPAKLEDSAVYLCASSPRDTGELFFGEGSRLTVL.

In this sample, this clone turned up once. The chain combines TRBV7-2 with TRBJ1-5; D is perhaps TRBD1 (5 bases). The CDR3 runs 15 residues. In germline, CDR1 is SGHTA, CDR2 FQGNSA. V was cut by 5 bases and J by 1 base, with 12 bases left in between. CDR3 DNA sequence: TGTGCCAGCAGCCCGCAGGGTACAAGCAATCAGCCCCAGCATTTT. Its protein is CASSPQGTSNQPQHF.

The chain recombines TRBV6-5 with TRBJ1-4, with D unresolved. V was trimmed by 0 bases and J by 5 bases, leaving 10 bases between them. The CDR3 sequence is 15 residues long. CDR1 is MNHEY, CDR2 SVGAGI, per germline. The CDR3 bases are TGTGCCAGCAGTTACTCGAGGTCGCTGAATGAAAAACTGTTTTTT. Amino acids: CASSYSRSLNEKLFF.

The chain links TRBV5-1 to TRBJ2-7; 8 positions match TRBD1. This CDR3 contains 14 residues. Germline V gives CDR1 SGHRS, CDR2 YFSETQ. Unmatched junction bases numbered 3, after V lost 1 base and J lost 3 bases. The CDR3 loop reads CASSLTGGNYEQYF. CDR3 in DNA: TGCGCCAGCAGCTTGACAGGGGGTAACTACGAGCAGTACTTC.

This clone was observed a handful of times. This chain links TRBV25-1 with TRBJ1-5; 8 bases fit TRBD1. This CDR3 contains 14 residues. V shed 6 bases, J shed 7 bases, and the junction held 8 bases outside the gene matches. From germline, CDR1 is MGHDK and CDR2 SYGVNS. The CDR3 nucleotides read TGTGCCAGCAGCGGACAGGGCACTGGCCAGCCCCAGCATTTT. Its translation: CASSGQGTGQPQHF. The whole variable domain, remainder taken from reference TRBV25-1 and TRBJ1-5, is EADIYQTPRYLVIGTGKKITLECSQTMGHDKMYWYQQDPGMELHLIHYSYGVNSTEKGDLSSESTVSRIRTEHFPLTLESARPSHTSQYLCASSGQGTGQPQHFGDGTRLSIL.

The J gene is TRBJ1-1, the V gene TRBV3-1 (or the pseudogene TRBV3-2); D may be TRBD1 (6 bases). Germline CDR1 reads LGHDT; CDR2 reads YNNKEL (reference sequence). There are 11 residues in the CDR3. V shed 4 bases and J shed 9 bases, with 9 bases lying between them. The CDR3 sequence is CASSRGGQAFF. The CDR3 nucleotides read TGTGCCAGCAGCCGGGGGGGGCAAGCTTTCTTT.

This chain links TRBV5-4 with TRBJ2-2; 8 bases are a match to TRBD2. The V segment lost 0 bases and the J segment 7 bases; nucleotides outside the gene matches: 14. Germline loops: CDR1 SGHNT, CDR2 YYREEE (reference sequence). This CDR3 contains 18 residues. The CDR3 loop reads CASSLDPYGSGIRGELFF. The CDR3 DNA reads TGTGCCAGCAGCTTGGATCCGTATGGTAGCGGGATCCGCGGGGAGCTGTTTTTT.

The chain joins TRBV6-5 to TRBJ1-3, with D hard to call. V lost 0 bases to trimming and J lost 3 bases, with 9 bases between them. There are 15 residues in the CDR3. Germline CDR1 reads MNHEY; CDR2 reads SVGAGI. In nucleotides, the CDR3 is TGTGCCAGCAGTTACTCTAACGGGTTTGGAAACACCATATATTTT. Translation gives CASSYSNGFGNTIYF.

A note on this clone: Different DNA sequences within this sample yield the same CDR3. V and J are TRBV5-1 and TRBJ2-5; tentative D call: TRBD2 (6 bases). Germline V gives CDR1 SGHRS, CDR2 YFSETQ. The CDR3 extends over 14 amino acids. V was pared by 4 bases and J by 3 bases, with 13 bases between. The CDR3 sequence: CASSPRRGEETQYF. CDR3 DNA: TGCGCCAGCAGCCCGAGGAGGGGAGAAGAGACCCAGTACTTC.

The rearrangement links TRBV4-2 to TRBJ2-7; D may be TRBD2 (5 bases). CDR3 length: 16 residues. From germline, CDR1 is LGHNA and CDR2 YNFKEQ. Between the trimmed V and J ends, which lost 3 bases and 2 bases, there was a span of 17 bases. CDR3 in DNA: TGTGCCAGCAGCCACCCCCCCCGGACTCACACCTACGAGCAGTACTTC. The encoded protein is CASSHPPRTHTYEQYF.

The CDR3: CASSLDGGPNQPQHF. The CDR3 region has the DNA TGCGCCAGCAGCTTGGACGGGGGACCTAATCAGCCCCAGCATTTT. This chain uses TRBV5-1 with TRBJ1-5; a possible D gene is TRBD1 (5 bases). Germline V lookup: CDR1 SGHRS, CDR2 YFSETQ. V lost 0 bases to trimming and J lost 4 bases, with 11 bases between them. This CDR3 region has 15 residues.